Each of the 16 T cell receptor beta chains below was sequenced from the same sample in a study of blood T cell repertoires in COVID-19. TCRdb's copy holds only in-frame clones and misses some; the assay was immunoSEQ multiplex PCR. The sample lists 120,000 to 150,000 clones, under 85% occurring once. Sequenced sample: peripheral blood. These receptors were taken from a man aged 45-60 years with active or convalescent COVID-19.

The CDR3 loop reads CASSENRGDPNYGYTF. Written as DNA, the CDR3 is TGTGCCAGCAGTGAAAATCGGGGGGACCCTAACTATGGCTACACCTTC. This chain uses TRBV25-1 with TRBJ1-2, with a weak D call TRBD1 (5 bases). V dropped 2 bases and J dropped 0 bases, with 13 bases sitting between them. CDR3 size: 16 residues. CDR1 and CDR2 (germline): MGHDK, SYGVNS.

The rearrangement joins TRBV29-1 to TRBJ2-7, with 7 bases aligning to TRBD1. After removal of 5 bases from V and 2 bases from J, the junction contained 6 bases not matched to a gene. The CDR3 sequence is 13 residues long. CDR1 SQVTM and CDR2 ANQGSEA come from the germline V gene. CDR3 sequence: CSVTGQATYEQYF. The CDR3 DNA reads TGCAGCGTTACCGGACAGGCAACCTACGAGCAGTACTTC.

V usage is TRBV7-9 and J usage is TRBJ2-7, with 11 bases fitting TRBD2. The CDR3 has 15 residues. V dropped 3 bases and J dropped 5; count of bases not matched to a gene: 6. Germline V CDR1 and CDR2: SEHNR, FQNEAQ (reference sequence). CDR3 DNA: TGTGCCAGCAGCTTGGATCTAGCGGGAGGACACGAGCAGTACTTC. Protein: CASSLDLAGGHEQYF.

The rearrangement uses TRBV2 and TRBJ1-4; D gene unclear. Germline V gene data show CDR1 as SNHLY and CDR2 as FYNNEI. Trimming stripped 5 bases from V and 2 bases from J, with 9 bases between. The length of the CDR3 is 14 residues. CDR3 bases: TGTGCCAGCAGTTATGACACTACTAATGAAAAACTGTTTTTT. Residues: CASSYDTTNEKLFF. Combining the CDR3 with reference TRBV2 and TRBJ1-4 gives the whole variable domain EPEVTQTPSHQVTQMGQEVILRCVPISNHLYFYWYRQILGQKVEFLVSFYNNEISEKSEIFDDQFSVERPDGSNFTLKIRSTKLEDSAMYFCASSYDTTNEKLFFGSGTQLSVL.

The chain is built from TRBV25-1 and TRBJ1-1, with a tentative D call TRBD1 (6 bases). This CDR3 contains 16 residues. V was trimmed by 1 base and J by 1 base, leaving 13 bases between them. Germline assignment: CDR1 MGHDK and CDR2 SYGVNS. This CDR3 is CASSEFRKGGNTEAFF. CDR3 coding DNA: TGTGCCAGCAGTGAATTTCGCAAAGGGGGGAACACTGAAGCTTTCTTT.

The rearrangement joins TRBV10-3 to TRBJ1-4; D ambiguous. CDR1 is ENHRY, CDR2 SYGVKD, per germline. The CDR3 length is 12 residues. The V end lost 3 bases, the J end lost 5 bases, and 4 bases lay between the germline ends. The CDR3 loop is CAISDPNEKLFF. The CDR3 nucleotides are TGTGCCATCAGTGACCCGAATGAAAAACTGTTTTTT.

The chain joins TRBV7-9 to TRBJ1-1; TRBD1 aligns across 9 bases. Germline loops: CDR1 SEHNR, CDR2 FQNEAQ (reference sequence). The CDR3 loop spans 16 amino acids. Trimming cost V 4 bases and J 1 base; bases outside gene matches: 7. The CDR3 loop reads CASSSGDRATNTEAFF. The CDR3 DNA reads as TGTGCCAGCAGCTCAGGGGACAGGGCTACGAACACTGAAGCTTTCTTT.

The chain couples TRBV9 to TRBJ2-1; 12 bases line up with TRBD2. Losses at the gene ends were 2 bases for V and 3 bases for J; bases not matched to a gene: 0. This CDR3 contains 15 residues. Germline CDR1 and CDR2: SGDLS and YYNGEE. The CDR3 protein is CASSVTSGSYNEQFF. As DNA, the CDR3 is TGTGCCAGCAGCGTGACTAGCGGGAGCTACAATGAGCAGTTCTTC.

The chain combines TRBV19 with TRBJ2-1; 9 nucleotides match TRBD2. The CDR3 contains 15 residues. V was clipped by 2 bases and J by 2 bases; unmatched bases: 1. Looked up from germline, CDR1 is LNHDA and CDR2 is SQIVND (reference sequence). The CDR3 reads CASSISSGAYNEQFF. CDR3 sequence (DNA): TGTGCCAGTAGTATATCTAGCGGGGCCTACAATGAGCAGTTCTTC.

In DNA, the CDR3 is TGTGCCAGTAGTATAGATCGAGGGGGTGATCAGCCCCAGCATTTT. Translated, it gives CASSIDRGGDQPQHF. The chain employs TRBV19 and TRBJ1-5; TRBD1 is a possible D gene (6 bases). Germline lookup yields CDR1 LNHDA and CDR2 SQIVND (reference sequence). This CDR3 is built from 15 residues. Between the trimmed V and J ends, which lost 0 bases and 5 bases, there was a span of 11 bases.

This clone was observed once. This chain links TRBV6-2 or TRBV6-3 with TRBJ2-1; 8 nucleotides align to TRBD2. This CDR3 contains 16 residues. V lost 5 bases, J lost 0 bases, and 6 bases stayed unmatched. Looked up from germline, CDR1 is MNHEY and CDR2 is SVGEGT. CDR3 region: CASSVPGLGSYNEQFF. In DNA, the CDR3 is TGTGCCAGCAGTGTCCCGGGACTAGGCTCCTACAATGAGCAGTTCTTC.

This chain joins TRBV19 and TRBJ2-5; 7 bases are shared with TRBD2. Germline V gives CDR1 LNHDA, CDR2 SQIVND (reference sequence). V lost 7 bases, J lost 1 base, and 6 bases stayed unmatched. CDR3 length equals 14 residues. CDR3 residues: CASTSGRSQETQYF. CDR3 sequence (DNA): TGTGCCAGTACTAGCGGAAGGTCCCAAGAGACCCAGTACTTC.

The rearrangement joins TRBV30 to TRBJ1-2; D possibly corresponds to TRBD1 (5 bases). This CDR3 spans 13 amino acids. Trimming cost V 0 bases and J 8 bases, with 13 bases left between them. CDR1 is GTSNPN and CDR2 is SVGIG in the germline V gene (reference sequence). CDR3 coding DNA: TGTGCCTGGAGTGTAGTTGGGGGGAAAGGCTACACCTTC. As protein: CAWSVVGGKGYTF.

This clone was recorded a few times. This chain links TRBV19 with TRBJ1-1; weak D call: TRBD1 (6 bases). Germline CDR1 is LNHDA and CDR2 is SQIVND (reference sequence). The CDR3 has 14 residues. Trimming took 6 bases from V and 0 from J, leaving 11 bases between them. The CDR3 sequence is CASRNRAMNTEAFF. For the CDR3, the DNA is TGTGCCAGTAGGAACAGGGCCATGAACACTGAAGCTTTCTTT.

The chain couples TRBV7-2 to TRBJ2-3, with 12 bases lining up with TRBD2. From germline, CDR1 is SGHTA and CDR2 FQGNSA. J was trimmed by 1 base and V by 0 bases; bases with no gene match: 2. The CDR3 covers 17 residues. The CDR3 bases are TGTGCCAGCAGCTTAGCAAGACTAGCGGGAGGCACAGATACGCAGTATTTT. As protein: CASSLARLAGGTDTQYF.

Only one count was recorded for this clone. The chain has TRBV6-5 and TRBJ2-7; D perhaps matches TRBD2 (5 bases). This CDR3 has 15 amino acids. Germline-derived CDR1 and CDR2 are MNHEY and SVGAGI. The V end lost 7 bases, the J end lost 0 bases, and 16 bases lay between the germline ends. CDR3 in DNA: TGTGCCAGCACCGGGGAGCGTCTCTCCTCCTACGAGCAGTACTTC. It is translated as CASTGERLSSYEQYF.